This T cell receptor beta chain stems from a study of shared clonotypes between healthy human individuals. The data were produced by immunoSEQ multiplex PCR, yet TCRdb's version contains in-frame clones alone and is incomplete. This sample has some 1.5 million clones, with under 99% found just once. Germline V gene lookup returns CDR1 MNHEY and CDR2 SMNVEV (reference sequence). This CDR3 spans 15 amino acids. Trimming took 3 bases from V and 7 from J, leaving 16 bases between them. Input material: naive CD4+ T cells sorted from blood. Subset in this sample: CD45RA+ positively selected. This chain links TRBV27 with TRBJ2-1; either TRBD1 or TRBD2 may supply D (5 bases each). The sequence was collected from a man aged 25-40 years in good health. This CDR3 reads CASSFPSGTSNEQFF. CDR3 nucleotide sequence: TGTGCCAGCAGTTTCCCCTCCGGGACGAGTAATGAGCAGTTCTTC.